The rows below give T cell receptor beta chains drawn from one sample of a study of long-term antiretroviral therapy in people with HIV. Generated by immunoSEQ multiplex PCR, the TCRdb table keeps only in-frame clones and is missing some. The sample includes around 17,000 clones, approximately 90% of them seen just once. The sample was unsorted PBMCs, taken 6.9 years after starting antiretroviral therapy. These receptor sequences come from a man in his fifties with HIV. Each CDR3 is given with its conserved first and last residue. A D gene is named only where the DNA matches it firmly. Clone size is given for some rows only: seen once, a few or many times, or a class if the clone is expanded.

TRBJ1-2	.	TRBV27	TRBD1	TGTGCCAGCAGTTTCAACAGGGGAACCTATGGCTACACCTTC	CASSFNRGTYGYTF
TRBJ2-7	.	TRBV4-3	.	TGCGCCAGCAGCCAAGACAGGGGGGCATCCTACGAGCAGTACTTC	CASSQDRGASYEQYF
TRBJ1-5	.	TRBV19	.	TGTGCCAGTAGTATCAGTAATGCAGCGCATCAGCATTTT	CASSISNAAHQHF
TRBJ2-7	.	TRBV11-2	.	TGTGCCAGCAGCCCCTCGGGCGGGGCCTACGAGCAGTACTTC	CASSPSGGAYEQYF
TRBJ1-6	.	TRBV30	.	TGTGCCTGGAGTAGACGTGCGGGAGGGAATTCACCCCTCCACTTT	CAWSRRAGGNSPLHF
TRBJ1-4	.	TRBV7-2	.	TGTGCCAGCAGCCCTAAAGGCGTAACTAATGAAAAACTGTTTTTT	CASSPKGVTNEKLFF
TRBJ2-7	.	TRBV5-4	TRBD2	TGTGCCAGCAGACTTAAGCGGGAGGCGTACGAGCAGTACTTC	CASRLKREAYEQYF
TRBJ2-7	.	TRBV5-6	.	TGTGCCAGCAGCCCGGGAGCTGGGGCCTACGAGCAGTACTTC	CASSPGAGAYEQYF
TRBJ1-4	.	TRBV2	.	TGTGCCAGCAGGGAGGCAGGGCGGGCTAATGAAAAACTGTTTTTT	CASREAGRANEKLFF
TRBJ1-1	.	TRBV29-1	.	TGCAGCGTCGTTACAGGGCTGGTGACTTGGGGGGACACTGAAGCTTTCTTT	CSVVTGLVTWGDTEAFF
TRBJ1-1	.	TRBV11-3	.	TGTGCCAGCAGCAGATCGTCCTACACTGAAGCTTTCTTT	CASSRSSYTEAFF
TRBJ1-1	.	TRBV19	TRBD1	TGTGCCAGTAGTATAGGGACAGGTAACACTGAAGCTTTCTTT	CASSIGTGNTEAFF
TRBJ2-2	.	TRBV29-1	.	TGCAGCGTTAGGGGGACAATCACCGGGGAGCTGTTTTTT	CSVRGTITGELFF
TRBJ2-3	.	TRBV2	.	TGTGCCAGCAGTGAACCTGATACGCAGTATTTT	CASSEPDTQYF
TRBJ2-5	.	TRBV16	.	TGTGCCAGCAGCCAATCTCGGGAGACCCAGTACTTC	CASSQSRETQYF
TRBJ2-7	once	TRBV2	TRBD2	TGTGCCAGCAGTTTTGGACTAGCGGCCGGGAACTACGAGCAGTACTTC	CASSFGLAAGNYEQYF
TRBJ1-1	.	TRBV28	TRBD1	TGTGCCAGCAGCCAACCCTCCACAGGGGCCCTGGAAGCTTTCTTT	CASSQPSTGALEAFF
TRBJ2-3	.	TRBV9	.	TGTGCCAGCAGCACAGACGGAGTACCCTTGGATACGCAGTATTTT	CASSTDGVPLDTQYF
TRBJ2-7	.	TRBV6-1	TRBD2	TGTGCCAGCAGTCTGAGACTAGCGGACTACGAGCAGTACTTC	CASSLRLADYEQYF
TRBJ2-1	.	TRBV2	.	TGTGCCAGCAGTGACCAAGACGGCGGTTCCTACAATGAGCAGTTCTTC	CASSDQDGGSYNEQFF
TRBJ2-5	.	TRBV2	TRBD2	TGTGCCAGCAGCGCTACGGGAGGCCAAGAGACCCAGTACTTC	CASSATGGQETQYF
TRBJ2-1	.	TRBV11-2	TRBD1	TGTGCCAGCAGCTCGATTCCGGGACAGTACAATGAGCAGTTCTTC	CASSSIPGQYNEQFF
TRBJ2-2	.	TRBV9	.	TGTGCCAGCAGCGCTACCGGAGGTTTCGGGGAGCTGTTTTTT	CASSATGGFGELFF
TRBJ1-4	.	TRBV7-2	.	TGTGCCAGCAGCTTGGTTACCTCAACTAATGAAAAACTGTTTTTT	CASSLVTSTNEKLFF
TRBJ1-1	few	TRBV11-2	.	TGTGCCAGCACCCCACCGGGCTGGGGGAACACTGAAGCTTTCTTT	CASTPPGWGNTEAFF
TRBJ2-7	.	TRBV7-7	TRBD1	TGTGCCAGCAGCTTAGAGCAGGGGGAAAACTACGAGCAGTACTTC	CASSLEQGENYEQYF
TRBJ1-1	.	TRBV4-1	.	TGCGCCAGCAGCCATCAGGCCCTCCTCGGCACTGAAGCTTTCTTT	CASSHQALLGTEAFF
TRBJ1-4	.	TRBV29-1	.	TGCAGCGTGGTCGAGGGAGCCGGGGGAAAACTGTTTTTT	CSVVEGAGGKLFF
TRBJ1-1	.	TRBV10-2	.	TGCGCCAGCAGTGACCCGGTGAACACTGAAGCTTTCTTT	CASSDPVNTEAFF
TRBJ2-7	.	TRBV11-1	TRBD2	TGTGCCAGCAGTCCATCCGGGACTAGCTATTACGAGCAGTACTTC	CASSPSGTSYYEQYF